This passage covers 30 T cell receptor beta chains from one sample sequenced in a study of T cell repertoires in cytomegalovirus infection. MiXCR, run by TCRdb on the reads, gives a single entry per CDR3 protein. The sample includes approximately 50,000 distinct CDR3 sequences, roughly 20% of them seen just once. No antigen has been identified for these receptors. Source: CD8+ T cells from cultured PBMCs, taken from culture after CMV antigen stimulation. These TCRs come from a human donor in good health (CMV status not recorded). Some clones in this sample may be carry-over from other donors' samples.

This clonotype was seen more than once but under ten times. This chain uses TRBV4-2 with TRBJ1-1, with D unclear. This CDR3 contains 12 residues. V lost 4 bases and J 11 bases, leaving 14 bases between the germline ends. The V gene's germline CDR1 is LGHNA and CDR2 YNFKEQ. CDR3 in amino acids: CASSPFGQRAFF. Written as DNA, the CDR3 is TGTGCCAGCAGCCCTTTCGGGCAGAGGGCTTTCTTT.

This clonotype has ten or more counts. The chain uses TRBV4-3 and TRBJ2-2, with D maybe TRBD2 (6 bases). The CDR3 runs 16 residues. The germline V and J ends were trimmed by 3 bases and 1 base, with 12 bases remaining between them. Germline V gene data show CDR1 as LGHNA and CDR2 as YSLEER. The CDR3 region is CASSQVGRENTGELFF. CDR3 DNA sequence: TGCGCCAGCAGCCAGGTTGGGCGGGAGAACACCGGGGAGCTGTTTTTT.

V usage is TRBV7-2 and J usage is TRBJ1-1, with 9 bases lining up with TRBD1. The V and J ends lost 3 bases and 3 bases, in that order; junction bases with no gene match: 5. Germline CDR1 is SGHTA and CDR2 is FQGNSA. The CDR3 sequence is 15 residues long. CDR3 DNA sequence: TGTGCCAGCAGCTTGAACAGGGGGCAGGACACTGAAGCTTTCTTT. Protein sequence: CASSLNRGQDTEAFF.

This clonotype was seen at least ten times. This chain joins TRBV7-6 and TRBJ2-7, with D unclear. Trimming took 1 base from V and 0 from J, leaving 10 bases between them. CDR3 size: 15 residues. In germline, CDR1 is SGHVS, CDR2 FNYEAQ. This CDR3 is CASSLEATISYEQYF. Here the CDR3 DNA reads TGTGCCAGCAGCTTAGAGGCTACCATCTCCTACGAGCAGTACTTC.

The V and J genes are TRBV7-9 and TRBJ2-3, with 8 bases that match TRBD2. CDR1 and CDR2 (germline): SEHNR, FQNEAQ (reference sequence). The CDR3 is 16 amino acids. Germline trimming cut 5 bases from V and 7 bases from J; bases unmatched to any gene: 14. The CDR3 nucleotides read TGTGCCAGCAGCATGACTAGCGAAGCACTTCGGAATACGCAGTATTTT. Amino acid sequence: CASSMTSEALRNTQYF.

The chain joins TRBV6-2 or TRBV6-3 to TRBJ2-3, with D perhaps given as TRBD1 or TRBD2 (5 bases each). This CDR3 has 15 amino acids. The germline gives CDR1 MNHEY, CDR2 SVGEGT. V was trimmed by 2 bases and J by 6 bases, leaving 15 bases between them. The CDR3 region has the DNA TGTGCCAGCAGTTACCCGCCGGGGCGGAGCGATACGCAGTATTTT. This codes for CASSYPPGRSDTQYF.

The rearrangement links TRBV4-3 to TRBJ2-7; 8 bases match TRBD1. V was clipped by 4 bases and J by 4 bases; unmatched bases: 9. Germline V gene data show CDR1 as LGHNA and CDR2 as YSLEER. The CDR3 contains 15 residues. This CDR3 reads CASSRGRQGIYEQYF. Here the CDR3 DNA reads TGCGCCAGCAGCCGCGGACGACAGGGGATTTACGAGCAGTACTTC.

CDR3 region: CASSIFSGTGEYEQYF. The CDR3 nucleotides are TGTGCCAGTAGTATCTTCTCCGGGACAGGGGAGTACGAGCAGTACTTC. J is TRBJ2-7 and V is TRBV19; the match to TRBD1 covers 10 bases. There are 16 residues in the CDR3. Germline V gives CDR1 LNHDA, CDR2 SQIVND (reference sequence). J gave up 4 bases and V 3 bases, and 9 bases lay outside the gene matches.

At least ten counts were recorded for this clonotype. The chain is built from TRBV11-1 and TRBJ2-1; 8 bases align to TRBD2. V lost 5 bases and J lost 4; bases outside the gene matches: 7. Germline loops: CDR1 SGHAT, CDR2 FQDESV (reference sequence). The CDR3 is made up of 15 amino acids. The CDR3 is CASSTGGPTYNEQFF. The DNA for the CDR3 is TGTGCCAGCAGCACGGGAGGGCCTACATACAATGAGCAGTTCTTC.

This clonotype was found a few times. The DNA of the CDR3 is TGTGCCAGCAGTGCGACTAGCGGGAGTATAATAGGGCGGACGGGGACTGAGCAGTTCTTC. It yields the protein CASSATSGSIIGRTGTEQFF. The genes are TRBV12-3 or TRBV12-4 and TRBJ2-1, with 12 bases lining up with TRBD2. V trimming: 5 bases; J trimming: 9 bases; junction bases outside the gene matches: 23. This CDR3 is built from 20 residues.

This clonotype appeared a few times. The rearrangement links TRBV7-9 to TRBJ2-5; maybe TRBD1 (7 bases). CDR3 length: 15 residues. Germline-derived CDR1 and CDR2 are SEHNR and FQNEAQ (reference sequence). Trimming cost V 5 bases and J 5 bases, with 18 bases left between them. Written as DNA, the CDR3 is TGTGCCAGCAGCCCCCGGAGGGACAGATACGAGACCCAGTACTTC. The encoded protein is CASSPRRDRYETQYF.

The chain couples TRBV6-5 to TRBJ2-3; D ambiguous. The V end lost 10 bases, the J end lost 7 bases, and 12 bases lay between the germline ends. Germline CDR1 MNHEY, CDR2 SVGAGI. CDR3 length: 11 residues. The CDR3 DNA reads TGTGCCACCAGCTGGGGTCATACGCAGTATTTT. Translation gives CATSWGHTQYF.

V is TRBV27 and J is TRBJ2-3, with 10 bases that match TRBD2. The CDR3 runs 16 residues. J was trimmed by 0 bases and V by 4 bases; bases with no gene match: 4. CDR1 and CDR2 from the germline V gene are MNHEY and SMNVEV (reference sequence). This chain's CDR3 is CASSYRLAGSTDTQYF. CDR3 sequence (DNA): TGTGCCAGCAGTTATAGACTAGCGGGTAGCACAGATACGCAGTATTTT.

The chain couples TRBV29-1 to TRBJ1-2, with D perhaps TRBD1 (6 bases). This CDR3 spans 13 amino acids. V was trimmed by 7 bases and J by 7 bases, leaving 19 bases between them. Germline V gives CDR1 SQVTM, CDR2 ANQGSEA. CDR3 DNA: TGCAGCGCTACCGGGACACCTAACGCTGGCTACACCTTC. This gives the protein CSATGTPNAGYTF.

This clonotype was seen many times. The chain employs TRBV28 and TRBJ1-2; D gene ambiguous. Germline lookup yields CDR1 MDHEN and CDR2 SYDVKM. Deletions cut 8 bases from V and 4 bases from J, with 8 bases between. This CDR3 is built from 11 residues. CDR3: CASRGSYGYTF. CDR3 bases: TGTGCCAGCCGAGGATCCTATGGCTACACCTTC.

The V call is TRBV28, the J call TRBJ2-3; 11 positions match TRBD2. Germline V CDR1 and CDR2: MDHEN, SYDVKM. V shed 4 bases, J shed 5 bases, and the junction held 8 bases outside the gene matches. This CDR3 is 16 amino acids long. This chain's CDR3 is CASSSFSGRAEDTQYF. DNA of the CDR3: TGTGCCAGCAGTTCCTTTAGCGGGAGGGCCGAAGATACGCAGTATTTT.

This clonotype was detected only a few times. The chain couples TRBV4-3 to TRBJ2-3; D unresolved. Germline V gives CDR1 LGHNA, CDR2 YSLEER. V was cut by 4 bases and J by 0 bases, with 11 bases left in between. This CDR3 region has 15 residues. The CDR3 protein is CASSPYAQSTDTQYF. As DNA, the CDR3 is TGCGCCAGCAGCCCTTACGCGCAGAGCACAGATACGCAGTATTTT.

Many counts were recorded for this clonotype. The J gene is TRBJ2-1, the V gene TRBV7-2; D remains unclear. Trimming removed 7 bases from V and 8 bases from J, with 12 bases in between. CDR1 is SGHTA and CDR2 is FQGNSA in the germline V gene. The CDR3 is made up of 12 amino acids. The CDR3, as DNA: TGTGCCAGCACCTCCGGATCCTATGAGCAGTTCTTC. It codes for CASTSGSYEQFF.

The table lists this clonotype with many counts. The chain recombines TRBV6-5 with TRBJ2-1, with 7 bases matching TRBD1. Unmatched junction bases numbered 10, after V lost 5 bases and J lost 6 bases. Germline CDR1 MNHEY, CDR2 SVGAGI. The CDR3 runs to 15 residues. In DNA form, the CDR3 reads TGTGCCAGCAGTCCCATGGCCAGGGGGTTCAATGAGCAGTTCTTC. Translating it yields CASSPMARGFNEQFF.

This sequence joins TRBV7-9 and TRBJ2-7; 7 nucleotides agree with TRBD2. Germline V gives CDR1 SEHNR, CDR2 FQNEAQ (reference sequence). The CDR3 is 13 amino acids. The V segment lost 5 bases and the J segment 9 bases; nucleotides outside the gene matches: 10. This CDR3 is CASSQSEGGAQYF. The CDR3 DNA reads as TGTGCCAGCAGCCAATCGGAGGGAGGGGCGCAGTACTTC.

The DNA for the CDR3 is TGTGCCACCAGTGAGCCAGGGAGTGAGCAGTTCTTC. The encoded protein is CATSEPGSEQFF. The chain couples TRBV24-1 to TRBJ2-1; D is perhaps TRBD1 or TRBD2 (5 bases each). CDR3 length: 12 amino acids. The V and J ends lost 4 bases and 9 bases respectively, with 9 bases between them. Per the germline V gene, CDR1 is KGHDR and CDR2 is SFDVKD.

A few counts support this clonotype. The chain couples TRBV7-2 to TRBJ1-2; D not resolved. There are 12 residues in the CDR3. Trimming stripped 7 bases from V and 5 bases from J, with 11 bases between. The germline V gene has CDR1 SGHTA and CDR2 FQGNSA. This chain's CDR3 is CASTPGVYGYTF. Here the CDR3 DNA reads TGTGCCAGCACTCCAGGAGTTTATGGCTACACCTTC. Complete variable domain (other parts from reference TRBV7-2 and TRBJ1-2): GAGVSQSPSNKVTEKGKDVELRCDPISGHTALYWYRQSLGQGLEFLIYFQGNSAPDKSGLPSDRFSAERTGGSVSTLTIQRTQQEDSAVYLCASTPGVYGYTFGSGTRLTVV.

This clonotype was observed at least ten times. The rearrangement links TRBV28 to TRBJ1-5, with 7 positions matching TRBD1. The CDR3 sequence is 15 residues long. The germline V gene has CDR1 MDHEN and CDR2 SYDVKM. V lost 3 bases, J lost 3 bases, and 5 bases stayed unmatched. For the CDR3, the DNA is TGTGCCAGCAGTTTGGGGGACAGCTTCAATCAGCCCCAGCATTTT. Its protein is CASSLGDSFNQPQHF.

The chain recombines TRBV20-1 with TRBJ2-7; the D gene is possibly TRBD1 (7 bases). Trimming shortened V by 6 bases and J by 2 bases, and 14 bases separated the two germline ends. The CDR3 is 13 amino acids. Germline CDR1 and CDR2: DFQATT and SNEGSKA (reference sequence). The CDR3 DNA sequence: TGCAGTGCGGGGGGACAGCGGGCCTACGAGCAGTACTTC. It codes for CSAGGQRAYEQYF.

J is TRBJ1-5 and V is TRBV10-3; D gene uncertain. CDR1 is ENHRY and CDR2 is SYGVKD in the germline V gene. V was trimmed by 4 bases and J by 5 bases, leaving 9 bases between them. This CDR3 has 13 amino acids. Written as DNA, the CDR3 is TGTGCCATCAGTGTCGACACCTATCAGCCCCAGCATTTT. As protein: CAISVDTYQPQHF.

This chain joins TRBV2 and TRBJ2-1, with D perhaps matching TRBD2 (6 bases). Germline V lookup: CDR1 SNHLY, CDR2 FYNNEI. This CDR3 region has 16 residues. V lost 4 bases and J lost 0, with 13 bases in between. CDR3 DNA: TGTGCCAGCAGTGTGAGGAGGGTCAGCTCCTACAATGAGCAGTTCTTC. Translated, it gives CASSVRRVSSYNEQFF.

Only a few counts were recorded for this clonotype. CDR3 sequence reads: CASSSSGGPYNEQFF. The CDR3 DNA sequence: TGTGCCAGCAGCTCCAGCGGGGGGCCCTACAATGAGCAGTTCTTC. The V call is TRBV7-2, the J call TRBJ2-1, with 9 bases fitting TRBD2. The CDR3 length is 15 residues. The germline gives CDR1 SGHTA, CDR2 FQGNSA. V was pared by 4 bases and J by 2 bases, with 3 bases of the junction left unmatched.

The rearrangement links TRBV20-1 to TRBJ2-7, with 10 positions matching TRBD1. V was clipped by 3 bases and J by 0 bases; unmatched bases: 5. The V gene's germline CDR1 is DFQATT and CDR2 SNEGSKA (reference sequence). The CDR3 consists of 15 residues. CDR3 sequence reads: CSARGQGMLSYEQYF. CDR3 bases: TGCAGTGCTAGGGGACAGGGGATGCTCTCCTACGAGCAGTACTTC.

Only a few counts were recorded for this clonotype. The chain combines TRBV6-6 with TRBJ2-1; D gene uncertain. Germline V gene lookup returns CDR1 MNHNY and CDR2 SVGAGI (reference sequence). The V and J ends lost 0 bases and 6 bases respectively, with 9 bases between them. The CDR3 covers 14 residues. CDR3 nucleotides: TGTGCCAGCAGTTACTCGAGAGCCCGCAATGAGCAGTTCTTC. As protein: CASSYSRARNEQFF.

The V call is TRBV7-2, the J call TRBJ2-1; the match to TRBD2 covers 7 bases. The junction had 2 bases not matched to a gene; V was cut back by 3 bases and J by 0 bases. Germline CDR1 reads SGHTA; CDR2 reads FQGNSA. The CDR3 covers 15 residues. The CDR3 is CASSFRGGSYNEQFF. CDR3 DNA: TGTGCCAGCAGCTTTCGCGGGGGCTCCTACAATGAGCAGTTCTTC.